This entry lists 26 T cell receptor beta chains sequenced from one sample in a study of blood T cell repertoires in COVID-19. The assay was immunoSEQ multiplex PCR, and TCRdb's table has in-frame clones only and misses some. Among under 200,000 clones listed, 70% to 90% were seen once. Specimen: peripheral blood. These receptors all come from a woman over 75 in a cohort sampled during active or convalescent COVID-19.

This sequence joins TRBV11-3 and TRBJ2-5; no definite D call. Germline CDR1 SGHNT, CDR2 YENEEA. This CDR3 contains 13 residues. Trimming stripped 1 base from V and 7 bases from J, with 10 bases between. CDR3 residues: CASSLGGLGTQYF. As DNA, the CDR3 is TGTGCCAGCAGCTTAGGAGGTCTGGGGACCCAGTACTTC.

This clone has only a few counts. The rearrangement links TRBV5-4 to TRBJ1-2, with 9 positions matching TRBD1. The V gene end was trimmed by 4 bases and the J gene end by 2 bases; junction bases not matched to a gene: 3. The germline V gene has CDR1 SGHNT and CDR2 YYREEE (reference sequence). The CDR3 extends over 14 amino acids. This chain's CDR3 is CASSIQGANYGYTF. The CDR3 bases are TGTGCCAGCAGCATACAGGGGGCCAACTATGGCTACACCTTC.

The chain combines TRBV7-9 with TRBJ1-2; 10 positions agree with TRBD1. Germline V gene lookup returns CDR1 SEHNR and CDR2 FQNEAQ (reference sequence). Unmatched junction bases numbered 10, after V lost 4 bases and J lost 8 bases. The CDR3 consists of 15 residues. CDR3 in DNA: TGTGCCAGCAGCTCCCCGGGACAGGGGAGAGAAGGCTACACCTTC. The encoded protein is CASSSPGQGREGYTF.

The CDR3 is CASGTGQGINEQFF. The CDR3 DNA follows: TGTGCTAGTGGAACCGGACAGGGAATCAATGAGCAGTTCTTC. The chain joins TRBV12-5 to TRBJ2-1; 8 bases align to TRBD1. The CDR3 contains 14 residues. V lost 6 bases to trimming and J lost 6 bases; unmatched junction nucleotides: 7. Germline V gene data show CDR1 as LGHNT and CDR2 as FRNRAP.

As DNA, the CDR3 is TGTGCCAGCAGCCCGTTCTCGGCACTAGGGGAGACCCAGTACTTC. As protein: CASSPFSALGETQYF. The chain combines TRBV3-1 (or the pseudogene TRBV3-2) with TRBJ2-5; a possible D gene is TRBD2 (5 bases). This CDR3 is 15 amino acids long. V was clipped by 4 bases and J by 5 bases, with 17 bases between them. The germline V gene encodes CDR1 LGHDT and CDR2 YNNKEL (reference sequence).

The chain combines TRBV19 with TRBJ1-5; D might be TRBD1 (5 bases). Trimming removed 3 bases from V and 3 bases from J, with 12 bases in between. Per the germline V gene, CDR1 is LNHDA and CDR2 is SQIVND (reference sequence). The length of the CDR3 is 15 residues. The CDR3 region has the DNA TGTGCCAGTAGTATGTTGTACAGGACCAATCAGCCCCAGCATTTT. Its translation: CASSMLYRTNQPQHF.

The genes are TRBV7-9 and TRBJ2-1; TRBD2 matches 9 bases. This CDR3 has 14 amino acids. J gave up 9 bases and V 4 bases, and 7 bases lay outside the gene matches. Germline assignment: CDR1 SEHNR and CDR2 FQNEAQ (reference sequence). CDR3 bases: TGTGCCAGCAGCTCCCGGACTAGCGATAGTGAGCAGTTCTTC. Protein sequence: CASSSRTSDSEQFF.

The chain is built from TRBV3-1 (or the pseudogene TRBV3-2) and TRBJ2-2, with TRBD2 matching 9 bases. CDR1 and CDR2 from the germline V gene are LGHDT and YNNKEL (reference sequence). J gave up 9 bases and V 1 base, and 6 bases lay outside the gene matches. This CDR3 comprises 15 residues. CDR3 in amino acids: CASSQGVAGARELFF. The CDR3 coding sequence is TGTGCCAGCAGCCAAGGGGTAGCGGGAGCCCGGGAGCTGTTTTTT.

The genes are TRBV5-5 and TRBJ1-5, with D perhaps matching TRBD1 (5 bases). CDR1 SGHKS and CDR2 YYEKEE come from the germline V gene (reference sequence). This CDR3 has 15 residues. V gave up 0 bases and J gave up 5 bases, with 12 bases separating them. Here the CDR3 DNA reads TGTGCCAGCAGCTTGGCTGTCAGGGATTATCAGCCCCAGCATTTT. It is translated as CASSLAVRDYQPQHF.

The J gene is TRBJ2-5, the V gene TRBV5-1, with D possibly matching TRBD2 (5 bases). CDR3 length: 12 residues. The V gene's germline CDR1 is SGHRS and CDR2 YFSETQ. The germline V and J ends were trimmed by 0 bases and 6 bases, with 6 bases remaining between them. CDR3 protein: CASSLAGKTQYF. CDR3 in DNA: TGCGCCAGCAGCTTGGCCGGGAAGACCCAGTACTTC. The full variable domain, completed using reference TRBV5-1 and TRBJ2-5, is KAGVTQTPRYLIKTRGQQVTLSCSPISGHRSVSWYQQTPGQGLQFLFEYFSETQRNKGNFPGRFSGRQFSNSRSEMNVSTLELGDSALYLCASSLAGKTQYFGPGTRLLVL.

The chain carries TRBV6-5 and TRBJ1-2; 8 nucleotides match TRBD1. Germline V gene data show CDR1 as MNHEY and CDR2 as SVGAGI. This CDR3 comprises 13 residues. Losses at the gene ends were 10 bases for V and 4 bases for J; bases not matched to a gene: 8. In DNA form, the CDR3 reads TGTGCCACACTGGGACAGGCGGGCTATGGCTACACCTTC. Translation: CATLGQAGYGYTF.

CDR3: CASSPRVGTEAFF. The CDR3 DNA reads TGTGCCAGCAGCCCCAGGGTGGGCACTGAAGCTTTCTTT. V and J are TRBV6-2 or TRBV6-3 and TRBJ1-1; a possible D gene is TRBD1 (5 bases). This CDR3 spans 13 amino acids. Germline V lookup: CDR1 MNHEY, CDR2 SVGEGT. Trimming removed 6 bases from V and 4 bases from J, with 12 bases in between.

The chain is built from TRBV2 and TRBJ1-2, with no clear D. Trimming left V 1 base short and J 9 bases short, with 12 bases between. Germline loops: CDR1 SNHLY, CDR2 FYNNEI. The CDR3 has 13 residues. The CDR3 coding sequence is TGTGCCAGCAGTGAAGACACCTTCTCTCGCTACACCTTC. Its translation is CASSEDTFSRYTF. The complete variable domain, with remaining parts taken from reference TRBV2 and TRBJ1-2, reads EPEVTQTPSHQVTQMGQEVILRCVPISNHLYFYWYRQILGQKVEFLVSFYNNEISEKSEIFDDQFSVERPDGSNFTLKIRSTKLEDSAMYFCASSEDTFSRYTFGSGTRLTVV.

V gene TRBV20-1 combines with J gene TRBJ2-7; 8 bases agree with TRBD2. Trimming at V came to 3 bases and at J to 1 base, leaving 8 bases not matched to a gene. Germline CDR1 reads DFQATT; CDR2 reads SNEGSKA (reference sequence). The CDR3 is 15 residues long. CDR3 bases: TGCAGTGCTAGTTTACCCGGGGGGGGTTCCTACGAGCAGTACTTC. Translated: CSASLPGGGSYEQYF.

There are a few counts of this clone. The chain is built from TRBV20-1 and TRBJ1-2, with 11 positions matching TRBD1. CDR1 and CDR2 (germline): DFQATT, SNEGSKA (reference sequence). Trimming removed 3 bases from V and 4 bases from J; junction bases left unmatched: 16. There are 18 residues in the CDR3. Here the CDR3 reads CSASWTGGPGMSSYGYTF. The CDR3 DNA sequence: TGCAGTGCTAGTTGGACAGGGGGCCCGGGGATGTCGAGCTATGGCTACACCTTC.

The CDR3 sequence: CSVGQGTDTQYF. The DNA of the CDR3 is TGCAGCGTAGGACAGGGGACAGATACGCAGTATTTT. This chain links TRBV29-1 with TRBJ2-3; 9 bases map to TRBD1. The germline V gene has CDR1 SQVTM and CDR2 ANQGSEA. V lost 6 bases to trimming and J lost 3 bases; unmatched junction nucleotides: 1. There are 12 residues in the CDR3.

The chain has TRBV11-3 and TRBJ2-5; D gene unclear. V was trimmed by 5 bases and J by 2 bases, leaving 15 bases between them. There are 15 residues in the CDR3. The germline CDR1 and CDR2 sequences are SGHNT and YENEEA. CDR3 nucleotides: TGTGCCAGCAGCACCCCCCCTTTAGAACAAGAGACCCAGTACTTC. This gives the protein CASSTPPLEQETQYF.

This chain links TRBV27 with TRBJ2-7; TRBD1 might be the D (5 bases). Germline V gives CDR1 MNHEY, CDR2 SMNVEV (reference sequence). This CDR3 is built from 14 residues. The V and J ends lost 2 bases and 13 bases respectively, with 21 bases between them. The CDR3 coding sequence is TGTGCCAGCAGTTTAAAGGGGTCCACCGAACTGATTTACGTC. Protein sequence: CASSLKGSTELIYV.

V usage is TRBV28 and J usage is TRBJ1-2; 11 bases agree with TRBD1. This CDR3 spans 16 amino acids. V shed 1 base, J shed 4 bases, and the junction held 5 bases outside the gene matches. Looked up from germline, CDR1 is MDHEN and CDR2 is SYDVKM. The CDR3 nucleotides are TGTGCCAGCAGTTTATCCGGGACAGGGGGAAGCTATGGCTACACCTTC. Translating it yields CASSLSGTGGSYGYTF.

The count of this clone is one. CDR3 in DNA: TGTGCCAGCAGCCCGGGGTATAATGAAAAACTGTTTTTT. Protein sequence: CASSPGYNEKLFF. The chain carries TRBV7-2 and TRBJ1-4; D uncertain. The CDR3 consists of 13 residues. Per the germline V gene, CDR1 is SGHTA and CDR2 is FQGNSA. Trimming took 5 bases from V and 4 from J, leaving 8 bases between them.

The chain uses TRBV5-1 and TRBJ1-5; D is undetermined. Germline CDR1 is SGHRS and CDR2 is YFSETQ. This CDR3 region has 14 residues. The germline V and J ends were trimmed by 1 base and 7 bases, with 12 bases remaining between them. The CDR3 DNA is TGCGCCAGCAGCTTGCTCGGCGGCCAACAGCCCCAGCATTTT. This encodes CASSLLGGQQPQHF. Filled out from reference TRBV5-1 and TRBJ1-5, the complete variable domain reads KAGVTQTPRYLIKTRGQQVTLSCSPISGHRSVSWYQQTPGQGLQFLFEYFSETQRNKGNFPGRFSGRQFSNSRSEMNVSTLELGDSALYLCASSLLGGQQPQHFGDGTRLSIL.

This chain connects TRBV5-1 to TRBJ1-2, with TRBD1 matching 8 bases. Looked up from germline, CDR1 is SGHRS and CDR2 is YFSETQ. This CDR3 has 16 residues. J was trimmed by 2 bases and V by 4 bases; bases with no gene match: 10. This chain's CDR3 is CASSQTGAQQNYGYTF. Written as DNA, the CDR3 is TGCGCCAGCAGCCAGACAGGGGCCCAACAAAACTATGGCTACACCTTC.

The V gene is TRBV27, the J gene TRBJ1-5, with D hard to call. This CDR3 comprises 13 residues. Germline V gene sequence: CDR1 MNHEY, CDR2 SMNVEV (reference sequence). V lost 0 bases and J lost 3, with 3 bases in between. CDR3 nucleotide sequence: TGTGCCAGCAGTTTATCATACAATCAGCCCCAGCATTTT. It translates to CASSLSYNQPQHF.

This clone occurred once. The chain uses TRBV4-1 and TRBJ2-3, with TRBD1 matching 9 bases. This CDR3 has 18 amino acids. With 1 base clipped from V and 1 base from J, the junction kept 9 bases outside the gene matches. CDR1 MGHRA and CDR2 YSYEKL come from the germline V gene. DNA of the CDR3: TGCGCCAGCAGCCAAGTAGGTCACCGGGACAGGGGCACAGATACGCAGTATTTT. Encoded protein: CASSQVGHRDRGTDTQYF.

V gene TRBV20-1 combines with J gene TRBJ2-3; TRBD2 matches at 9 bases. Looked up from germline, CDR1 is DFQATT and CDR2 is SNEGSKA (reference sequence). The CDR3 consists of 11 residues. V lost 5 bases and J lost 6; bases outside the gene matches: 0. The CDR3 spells CSAGTSDTQYF. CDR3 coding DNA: TGCAGTGCTGGGACTAGCGATACGCAGTATTTT.

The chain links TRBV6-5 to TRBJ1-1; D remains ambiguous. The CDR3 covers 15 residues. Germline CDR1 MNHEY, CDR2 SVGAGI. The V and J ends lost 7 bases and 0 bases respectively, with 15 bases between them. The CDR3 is CASTRGPGLNTEAFF. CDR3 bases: TGTGCCAGCACCAGAGGCCCCGGATTGAACACTGAAGCTTTCTTT.